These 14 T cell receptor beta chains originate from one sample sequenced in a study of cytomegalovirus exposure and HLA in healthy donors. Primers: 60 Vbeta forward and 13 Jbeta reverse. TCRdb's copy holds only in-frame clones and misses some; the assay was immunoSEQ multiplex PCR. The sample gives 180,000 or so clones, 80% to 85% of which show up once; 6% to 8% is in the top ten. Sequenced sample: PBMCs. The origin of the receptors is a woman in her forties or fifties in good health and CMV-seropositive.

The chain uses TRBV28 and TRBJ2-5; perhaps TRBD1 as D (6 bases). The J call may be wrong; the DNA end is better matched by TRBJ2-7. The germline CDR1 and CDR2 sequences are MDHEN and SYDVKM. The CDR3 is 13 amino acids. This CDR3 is CASSSDSTYEQYF. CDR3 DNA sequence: TGTGCCAGCAGCTCGGACAGCACCTACGAGCAGTACTTC.

DNA of the CDR3: TGTGCCAGCAGCCAGGGACAGGGGGCGCTGAATGAGCAGTTCTTC. Its protein product is CASSQGQGALNEQFF. V usage is TRBV7-8 and J usage is TRBJ2-1; 12 positions match TRBD1. Germline CDR1 reads SGHVS; CDR2 reads FQNEAQ. This CDR3 has 15 amino acids. Trimming took 5 bases from V and 7 from J; bases not matched to a gene: 6. Full variable domain (missing parts from reference TRBV7-8 and TRBJ2-1): GAGVSQSPRYKVAKRGQDVALRCDPISGHVSLFWYQQALGQGPEFLTYFQNEAQLDKSGLPSDRFFAERPEGSVSTLKIQRTQQEDSAVYLCASSQGQGALNEQFFGPGTRLTVL.

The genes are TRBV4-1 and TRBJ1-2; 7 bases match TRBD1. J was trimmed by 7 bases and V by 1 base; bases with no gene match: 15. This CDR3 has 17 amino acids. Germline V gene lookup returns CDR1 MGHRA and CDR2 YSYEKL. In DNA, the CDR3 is TGCGCCAGCAGCCAAGTCCCGGTGCCAGGGGGGATGGGTGGCTACACCTTC. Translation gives CASSQVPVPGGMGGYTF.

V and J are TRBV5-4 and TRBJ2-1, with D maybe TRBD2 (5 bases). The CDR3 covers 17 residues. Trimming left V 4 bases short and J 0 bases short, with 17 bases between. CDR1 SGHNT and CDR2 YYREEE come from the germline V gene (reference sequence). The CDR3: CASSRLWEWSSYNEQFF. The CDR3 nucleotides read TGTGCCAGCAGCCGCTTGTGGGAGTGGAGCTCCTACAATGAGCAGTTCTTC.

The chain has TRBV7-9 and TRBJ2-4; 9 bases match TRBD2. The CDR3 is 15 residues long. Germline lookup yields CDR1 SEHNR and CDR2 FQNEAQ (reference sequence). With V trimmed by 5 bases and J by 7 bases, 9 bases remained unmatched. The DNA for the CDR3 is TGTGCCAGCAGCCCCGGGACTAGCCCCGTGAACATTCAGTACTTC. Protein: CASSPGTSPVNIQYF.

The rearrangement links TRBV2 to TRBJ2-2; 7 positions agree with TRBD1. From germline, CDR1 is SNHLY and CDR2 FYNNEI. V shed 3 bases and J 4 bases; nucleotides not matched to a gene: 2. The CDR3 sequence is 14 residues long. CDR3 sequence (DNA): TGTGCCAGCAGTGAGGACAGGAGCACCGGGGAGCTGTTTTTT. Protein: CASSEDRSTGELFF.

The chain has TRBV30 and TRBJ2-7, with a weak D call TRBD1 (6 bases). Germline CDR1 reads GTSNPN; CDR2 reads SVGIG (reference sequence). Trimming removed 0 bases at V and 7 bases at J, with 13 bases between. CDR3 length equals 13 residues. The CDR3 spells CAWSVVTGLEQYF. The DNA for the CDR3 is TGTGCCTGGAGTGTAGTCACAGGGCTTGAGCAGTACTTC.

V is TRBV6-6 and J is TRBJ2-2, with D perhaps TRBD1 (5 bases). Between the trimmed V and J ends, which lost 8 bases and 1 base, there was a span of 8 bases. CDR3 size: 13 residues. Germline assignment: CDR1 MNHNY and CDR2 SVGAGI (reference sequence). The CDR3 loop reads CASGRGNTGELFF. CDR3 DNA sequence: TGTGCCAGCGGAAGGGGGAACACCGGGGAGCTGTTTTTT.

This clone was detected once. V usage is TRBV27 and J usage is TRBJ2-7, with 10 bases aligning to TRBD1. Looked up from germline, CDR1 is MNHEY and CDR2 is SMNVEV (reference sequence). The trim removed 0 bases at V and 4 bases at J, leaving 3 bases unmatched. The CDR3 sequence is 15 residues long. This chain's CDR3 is CASSLSGTGDYEQYF. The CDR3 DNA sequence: TGTGCCAGCAGTTTATCGGGGACAGGGGATTACGAGCAGTACTTC.

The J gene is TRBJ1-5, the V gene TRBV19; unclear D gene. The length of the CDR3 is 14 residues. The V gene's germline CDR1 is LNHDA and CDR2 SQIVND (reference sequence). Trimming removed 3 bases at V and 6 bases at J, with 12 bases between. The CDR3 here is CASSMIGVGQPQHF. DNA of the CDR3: TGTGCCAGTAGTATGATCGGGGTCGGTCAGCCCCAGCATTTT.

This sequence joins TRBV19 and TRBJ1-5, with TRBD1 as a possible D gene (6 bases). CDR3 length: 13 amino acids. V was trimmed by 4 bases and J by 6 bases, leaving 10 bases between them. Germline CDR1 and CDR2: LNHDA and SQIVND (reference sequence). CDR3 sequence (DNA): TGTGCCAGTAGTAACAGGGAAGTTCAGCCCCAGCATTTT. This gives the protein CASSNREVQPQHF.

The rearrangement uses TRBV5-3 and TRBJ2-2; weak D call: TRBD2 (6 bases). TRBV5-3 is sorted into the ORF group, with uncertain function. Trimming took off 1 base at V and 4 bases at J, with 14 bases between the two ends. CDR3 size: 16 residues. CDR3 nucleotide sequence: TGTGCCAGAAGCTTGCCAGACGGGAGATTCACCGGGGAGCTGTTTTTT. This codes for CARSLPDGRFTGELFF.

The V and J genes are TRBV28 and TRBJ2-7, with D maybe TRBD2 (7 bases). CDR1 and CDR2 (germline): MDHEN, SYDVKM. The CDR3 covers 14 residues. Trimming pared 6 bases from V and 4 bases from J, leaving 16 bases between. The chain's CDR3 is CASRVGGELYEQYF. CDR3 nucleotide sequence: TGTGCCAGCAGGGTAGGGGGGGAGCTGTACGAGCAGTACTTC.

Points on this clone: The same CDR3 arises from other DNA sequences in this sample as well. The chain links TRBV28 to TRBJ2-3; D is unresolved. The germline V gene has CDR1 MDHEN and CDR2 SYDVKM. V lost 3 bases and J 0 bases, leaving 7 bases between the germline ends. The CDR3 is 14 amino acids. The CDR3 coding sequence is TGTGCCAGCAGTTTTCCCCCTAGCACAGATACGCAGTATTTT. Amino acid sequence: CASSFPPSTDTQYF.